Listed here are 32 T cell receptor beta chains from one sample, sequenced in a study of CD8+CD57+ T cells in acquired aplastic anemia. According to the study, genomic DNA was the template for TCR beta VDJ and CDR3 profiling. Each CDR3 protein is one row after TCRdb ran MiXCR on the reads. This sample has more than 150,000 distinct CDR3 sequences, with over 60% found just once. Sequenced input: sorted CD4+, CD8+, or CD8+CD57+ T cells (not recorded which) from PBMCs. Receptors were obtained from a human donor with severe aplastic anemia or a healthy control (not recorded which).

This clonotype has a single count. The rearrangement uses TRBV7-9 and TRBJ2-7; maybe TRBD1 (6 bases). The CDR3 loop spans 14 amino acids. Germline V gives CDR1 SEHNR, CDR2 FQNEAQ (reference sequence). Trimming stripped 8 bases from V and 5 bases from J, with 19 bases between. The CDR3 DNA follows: TGTGCCAGCTCAAGTTGGCAGGGGAGAAACGAGCAGTACTTC. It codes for CASSSWQGRNEQYF.

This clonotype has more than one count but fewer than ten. The DNA of the CDR3 is TGTGCCAGCAGCTTAGGACTTCAGCCCCTCCACTTT. The encoded protein is CASSLGLQPLHF. The chain is built from TRBV7-9 and TRBJ1-6, with D unclear. Trimming pared 1 base from V and 13 bases from J, leaving 8 bases between. Germline V gene lookup returns CDR1 SEHNR and CDR2 FQNEAQ (reference sequence). CDR3 length: 12 amino acids.

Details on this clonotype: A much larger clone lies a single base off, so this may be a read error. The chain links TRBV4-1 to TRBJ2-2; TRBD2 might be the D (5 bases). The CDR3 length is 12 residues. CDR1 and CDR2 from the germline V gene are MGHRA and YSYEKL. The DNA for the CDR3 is TGCGCCATCGCAGCGAACACCGGGGAGCTGCTTTTT. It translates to CAIAANTGELLF.

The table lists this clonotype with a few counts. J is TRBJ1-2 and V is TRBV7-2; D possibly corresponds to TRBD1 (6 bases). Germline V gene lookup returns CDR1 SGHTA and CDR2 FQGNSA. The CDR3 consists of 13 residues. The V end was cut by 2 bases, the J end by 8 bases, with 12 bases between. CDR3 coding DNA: TGTGCCAGCAGCTTATCGGGGGGCAGGGGCTACACCTTC. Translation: CASSLSGGRGYTF.

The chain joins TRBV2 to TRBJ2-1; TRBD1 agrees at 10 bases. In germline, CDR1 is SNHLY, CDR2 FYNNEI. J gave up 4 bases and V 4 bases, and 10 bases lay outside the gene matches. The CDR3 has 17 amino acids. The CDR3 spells CASSVLYRTGGYNEQFF. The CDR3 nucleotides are TGTGCCAGCAGTGTGTTGTATAGGACAGGGGGGTACAATGAGCAGTTCTTC.

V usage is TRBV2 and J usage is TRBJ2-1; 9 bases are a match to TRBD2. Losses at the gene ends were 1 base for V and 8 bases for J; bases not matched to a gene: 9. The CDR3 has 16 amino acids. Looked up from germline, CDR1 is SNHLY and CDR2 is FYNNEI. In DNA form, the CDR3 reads TGTGCCAGCAGTGAAGGTGTGGCGGGGGGGCTGTATGAGCAGTTCTTC. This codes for CASSEGVAGGLYEQFF.

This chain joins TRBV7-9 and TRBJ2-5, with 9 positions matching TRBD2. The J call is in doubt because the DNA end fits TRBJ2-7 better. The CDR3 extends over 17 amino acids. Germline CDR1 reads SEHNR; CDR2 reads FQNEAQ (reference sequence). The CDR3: CASSLGSMREGSYEQYF. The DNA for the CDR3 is TGTGCCAGCAGCCTAGGGAGTATGCGGGAGGGATCCTACGAGCAGTACTTC.

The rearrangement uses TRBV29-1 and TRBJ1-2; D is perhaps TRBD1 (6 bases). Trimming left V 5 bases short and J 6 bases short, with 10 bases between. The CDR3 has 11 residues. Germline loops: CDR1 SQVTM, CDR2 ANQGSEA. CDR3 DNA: TGCAGCGTTACAGGGAAGGATGGCTACACCTTC. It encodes CSVTGKDGYTF. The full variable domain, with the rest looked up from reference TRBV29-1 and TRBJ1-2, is SAVISQKPSRDICQRGTSLTIQCQVDSQVTMMFWYRQQPGQSLTLIATANQGSEATYESGFVIDKFPISRPNLTFSTLTVSNMSPEDSSIYLCSVTGKDGYTFGSGTRLTVV.

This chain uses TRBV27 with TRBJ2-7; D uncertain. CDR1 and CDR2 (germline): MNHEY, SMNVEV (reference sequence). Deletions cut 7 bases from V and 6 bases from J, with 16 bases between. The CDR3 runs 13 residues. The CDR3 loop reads CASTKGRLSEQYF. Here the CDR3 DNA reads TGTGCCAGCACCAAGGGCAGGCTAAGCGAGCAGTACTTC.

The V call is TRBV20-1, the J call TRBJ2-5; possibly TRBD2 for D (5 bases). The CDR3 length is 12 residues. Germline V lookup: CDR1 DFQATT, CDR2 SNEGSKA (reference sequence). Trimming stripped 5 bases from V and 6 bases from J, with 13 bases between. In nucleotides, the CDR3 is TGCAGTGCTTGGGGAGATGGAAAGACCCAGTACTTC. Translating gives CSAWGDGKTQYF.

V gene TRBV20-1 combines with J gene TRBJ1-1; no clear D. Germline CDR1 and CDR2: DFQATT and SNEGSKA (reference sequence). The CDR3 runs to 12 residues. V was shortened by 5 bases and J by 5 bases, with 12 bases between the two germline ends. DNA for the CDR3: TGCAGTGCTGACCAAGGACTTACTGAAGCTTTCTTT. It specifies CSADQGLTEAFF.

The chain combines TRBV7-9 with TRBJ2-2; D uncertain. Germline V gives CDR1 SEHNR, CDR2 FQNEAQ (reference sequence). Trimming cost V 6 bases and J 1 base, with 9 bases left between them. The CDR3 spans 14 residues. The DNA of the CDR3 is TGTGCCAGCAGTTCAACCTGGAACACCGGGGAGCTGTTTTTT. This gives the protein CASSSTWNTGELFF.

CDR3 sequence: CASRRDRGSQGSPRPNTGELFF. DNA for the CDR3: TGTGCCTCTCGTCGGGATAGAGGGTCACAGGGGTCTCCTAGGCCAAACACCGGGGAGCTGTTTTTT. The chain is built from TRBV10-3 and TRBJ2-2, with TRBD1 identical over 7 bases. V gave up 11 bases and J gave up 2 bases; unmatched junction bases: 32. The germline V gene encodes CDR1 ENHRY and CDR2 SYGVKD. The CDR3 covers 22 residues.

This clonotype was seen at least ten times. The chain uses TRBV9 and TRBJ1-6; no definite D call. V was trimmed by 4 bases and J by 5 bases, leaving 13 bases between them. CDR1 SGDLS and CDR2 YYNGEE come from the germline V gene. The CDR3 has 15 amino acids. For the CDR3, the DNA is TGTGCCAGCAGCTACGGGCGAGGTGATAATTCACCCCTCCACTTT. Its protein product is CASSYGRGDNSPLHF.

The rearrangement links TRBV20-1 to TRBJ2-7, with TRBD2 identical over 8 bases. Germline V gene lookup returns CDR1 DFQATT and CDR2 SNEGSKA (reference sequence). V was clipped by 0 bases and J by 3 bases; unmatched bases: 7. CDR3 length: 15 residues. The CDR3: CSARDILGLGYEQYF. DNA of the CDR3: TGCAGTGCTAGAGATATCCTGGGACTAGGCTACGAGCAGTACTTC.

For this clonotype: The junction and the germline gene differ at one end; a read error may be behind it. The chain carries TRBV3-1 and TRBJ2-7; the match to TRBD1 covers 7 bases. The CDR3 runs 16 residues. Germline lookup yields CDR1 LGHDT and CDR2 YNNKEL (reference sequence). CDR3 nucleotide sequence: TGTGCCAGCAGCCAAGAAGAACAGGGGCGCGGGTACGATCAGTACTTC. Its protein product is CASSQEEQGRGYDQYF.

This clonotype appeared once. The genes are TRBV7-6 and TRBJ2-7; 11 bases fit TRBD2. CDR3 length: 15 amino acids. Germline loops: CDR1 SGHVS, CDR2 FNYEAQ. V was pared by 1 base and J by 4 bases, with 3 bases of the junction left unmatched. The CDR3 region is CASSLETSGTYEQYF. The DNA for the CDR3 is TGTGCCAGCAGCTTAGAGACTAGCGGGACTTACGAGCAGTACTTC.

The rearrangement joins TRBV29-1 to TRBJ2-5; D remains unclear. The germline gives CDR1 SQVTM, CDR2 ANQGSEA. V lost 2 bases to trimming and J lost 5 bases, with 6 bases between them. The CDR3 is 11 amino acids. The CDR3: CSVESGETQYF. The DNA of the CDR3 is TGCAGCGTTGAAAGTGGCGAGACCCAGTACTTC.

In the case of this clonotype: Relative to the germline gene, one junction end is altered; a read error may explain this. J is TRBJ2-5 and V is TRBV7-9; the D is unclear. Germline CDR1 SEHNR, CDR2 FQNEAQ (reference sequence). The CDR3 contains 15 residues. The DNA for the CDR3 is TGCGCCAGCAGCCAAGAGAGGCAGCGTTCGGAGACCCAGTACTTC. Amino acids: CASSQERQRSETQYF.

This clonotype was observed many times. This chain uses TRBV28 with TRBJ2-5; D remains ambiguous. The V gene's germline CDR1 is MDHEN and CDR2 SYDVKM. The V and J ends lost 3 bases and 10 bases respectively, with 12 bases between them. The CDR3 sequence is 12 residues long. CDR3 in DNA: TGTGCCAGCAGTTTCGCGGTACGTGACCAGTACTTC. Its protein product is CASSFAVRDQYF.

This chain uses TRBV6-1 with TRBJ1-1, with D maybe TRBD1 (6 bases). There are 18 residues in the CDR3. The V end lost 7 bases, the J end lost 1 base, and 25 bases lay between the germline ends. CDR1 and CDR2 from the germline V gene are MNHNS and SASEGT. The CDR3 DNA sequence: TGTGCCAGCACCCAAACCGGGACATGGGCCAGTTCGAACACTGAAGCTTTCTTT. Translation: CASTQTGTWASSNTEAFF.

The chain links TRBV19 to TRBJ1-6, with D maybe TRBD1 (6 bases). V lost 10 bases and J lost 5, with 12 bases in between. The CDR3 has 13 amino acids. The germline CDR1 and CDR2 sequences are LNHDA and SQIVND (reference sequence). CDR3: CATSTGDNSPLHF. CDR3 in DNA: TGTGCCACGTCGACAGGTGATAATTCACCCCTCCACTTT.

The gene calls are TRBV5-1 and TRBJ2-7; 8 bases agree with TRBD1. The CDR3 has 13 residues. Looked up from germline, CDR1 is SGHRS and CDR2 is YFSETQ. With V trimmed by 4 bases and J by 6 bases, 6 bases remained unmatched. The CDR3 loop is CASSPDRVGEQYF. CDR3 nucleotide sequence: TGCGCCAGCAGCCCGGACAGGGTCGGCGAGCAGTACTTC.

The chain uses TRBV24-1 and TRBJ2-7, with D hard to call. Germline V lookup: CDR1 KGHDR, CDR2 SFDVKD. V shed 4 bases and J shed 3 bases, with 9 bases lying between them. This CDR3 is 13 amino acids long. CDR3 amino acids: CATSEGGFYEQYF. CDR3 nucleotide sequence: TGTGCCACCAGTGAGGGTGGTTTCTACGAGCAGTACTTC.

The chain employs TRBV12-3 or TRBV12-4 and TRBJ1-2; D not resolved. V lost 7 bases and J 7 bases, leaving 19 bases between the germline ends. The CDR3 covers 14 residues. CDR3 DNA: TGTGCCAGCACCCTGGCGGGGTTTGGGATTGGCTACACCTTC. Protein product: CASTLAGFGIGYTF.

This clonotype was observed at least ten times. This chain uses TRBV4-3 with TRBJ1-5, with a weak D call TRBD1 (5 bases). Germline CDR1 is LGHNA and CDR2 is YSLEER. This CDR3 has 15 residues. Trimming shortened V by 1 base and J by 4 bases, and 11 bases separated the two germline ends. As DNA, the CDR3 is TGCGCCAGCAGCCAAGGATGGGGGGTGAATCAGCCCCAGCATTTT. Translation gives CASSQGWGVNQPQHF.

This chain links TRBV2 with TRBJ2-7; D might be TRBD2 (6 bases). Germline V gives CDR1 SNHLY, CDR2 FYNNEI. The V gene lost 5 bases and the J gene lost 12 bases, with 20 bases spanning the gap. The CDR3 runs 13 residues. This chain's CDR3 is CASSPTGRGWGYF. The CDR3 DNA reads TGTGCCAGCAGTCCCACCGGACGGGGGTGGGGGTACTTC.

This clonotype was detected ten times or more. The chain's CDR3 is CSARDDGGGAVNEQFF. As DNA, the CDR3 is TGCAGTGCTAGAGATGACGGCGGGGGGGCCGTGAATGAGCAGTTCTTC. The chain couples TRBV20-1 to TRBJ2-1, with 9 nucleotides matching TRBD2. The V segment lost 0 bases and the J segment 7 bases; nucleotides outside the gene matches: 10. The CDR3 covers 16 residues. Germline values: CDR1 DFQATT, CDR2 SNEGSKA (reference sequence).

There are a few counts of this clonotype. The CDR3 sequence: CASSLELTGGNTEAFF. In DNA, the CDR3 is TGTGCCAGCAGCTTAGAACTTACAGGGGGCAACACTGAAGCTTTCTTT. This rearrangement joins TRBV7-8 to TRBJ1-1; 9 positions agree with TRBD1. V gave up 1 base and J gave up 2 bases; unmatched junction bases: 5. The CDR3 has 16 residues. The V gene's germline CDR1 is SGHVS and CDR2 FQNEAQ.

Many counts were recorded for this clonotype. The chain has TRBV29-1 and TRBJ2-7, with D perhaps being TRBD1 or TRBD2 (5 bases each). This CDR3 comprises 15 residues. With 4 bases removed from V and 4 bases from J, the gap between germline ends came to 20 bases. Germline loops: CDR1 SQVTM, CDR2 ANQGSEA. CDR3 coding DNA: TGCAGCGTTGGGGACCCAAGGACAACGAGATACGAGCAGTACTTC. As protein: CSVGDPRTTRYEQYF.

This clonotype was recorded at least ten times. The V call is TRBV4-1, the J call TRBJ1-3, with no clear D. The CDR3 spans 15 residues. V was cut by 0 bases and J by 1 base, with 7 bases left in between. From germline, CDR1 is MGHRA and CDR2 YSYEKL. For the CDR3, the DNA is TGCGCCAGCAGCCAAGATCTAGGATCTGGAAACACCATATATTTT. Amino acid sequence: CASSQDLGSGNTIYF.

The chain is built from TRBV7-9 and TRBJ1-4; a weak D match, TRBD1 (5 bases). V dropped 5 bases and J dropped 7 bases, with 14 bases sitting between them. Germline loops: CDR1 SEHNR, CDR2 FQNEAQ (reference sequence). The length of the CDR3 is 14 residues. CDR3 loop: CASSPTETGEKLFF. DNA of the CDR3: TGTGCCAGCAGCCCGACAGAAACCGGTGAAAAACTGTTTTTT. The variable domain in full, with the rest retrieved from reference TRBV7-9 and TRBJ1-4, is DTGVSQNPRHKITKRGQNVTFRCDPISEHNRLYWYRQTLGQGPEFLTYFQNEAQLEKSRLLSDRFSAERPKGSFSTLEIQRTEQGDSAMYLCASSPTETGEKLFFGSGTQLSVL.